This is a list of T cell receptor beta chains from one sample in a study of T cell repertoires in ileal Crohn's disease. Assay used: immunoSEQ multiplex PCR; TCRdb lists only in-frame clones, some missing. The sample holds thousands of clones, about 79% seen once. The material sequenced was ileal tissue. These receptors were taken from an adult with Crohn's disease. Both conserved end residues are part of each CDR3. Each record gives: V gene, J gene, D gene, clone size, CDR3 DNA, CDR3 protein. A D gene is named only where the DNA matches it firmly. For some rows the clone size is stated as once, few or many, or as a class when expanded; others skip it.

TRBV6-1,TRBJ2-1,TRBD1,few,TGTGCCAGCAGTCCCGGGACAGGGGGCTACAATGAGCAGTTCTTC,CASSPGTGGYNEQFF
TRBV6-5,TRBJ2-7,TRBD2,NA,TGTGCCAGCAGGTACTTCCCCGGGACTAGCTACGAGCAGTACTTC,CASRYFPGTSYEQYF
TRBV7-8,TRBJ2-2,NA,NA,TGTGCCAGCAGCTTAGATGCGGTAGGGAACACCGGGGAGCTGTTTTTT,CASSLDAVGNTGELFF
TRBV6-1,TRBJ1-3,NA,NA,TGTGCCAGTGCAACAGCAGTCCTTGGAAACACCATATATTTT,CASATAVLGNTIYF
TRBV5-1,TRBJ1-2,NA,NA,TGCGCCAGCAGCTTCACCTCGACAGCCCTCTATGGCTACACCTTC,CASSFTSTALYGYTF
TRBV5-1,TRBJ2-3,TRBD2,NA,TGCGCCAGCAGCCCGGGGACTAGCCGGGGAGATACGCAGTATTTT,CASSPGTSRGDTQYF
TRBV10-3,TRBJ2-7,TRBD2,NA,TGTGCCCCCCCGGGTTTGGTAGCGGGAGGAAAGTACGAGCAGTACTTC,CAPPGLVAGGKYEQYF
TRBV19,TRBJ1-2,NA,NA,TGTGCCAGTAGTCTCAAATTAGGAGGAGAGTTCATAGGCGTCTATGGCTACACCTTC,CASSLKLGGEFIGVYGYTF
TRBV19,TRBJ2-1,NA,NA,TGTGCCAGTAGTGATTCGAACAGGGTCTACAATGAGCAGTTCTTC,CASSDSNRVYNEQFF
TRBV6-5,TRBJ1-4,TRBD1,NA,TGTGCCAGCAGGACAGGGGTGACTAATGAAAAACTGTTTTTT,CASRTGVTNEKLFF
TRBV19,TRBJ2-3,TRBD2,few,TGTGCCAGTAGTACCCCCCGGGGTAGCGGGTTCACCACAGATACGCAGTATTTT,CASSTPRGSGFTTDTQYF
TRBV5-1,TRBJ2-3,TRBD2,NA,TGCGCCAGCAGCAGTGGCGGGAGCCCAGGTACGCAGTATTTT,CASSSGGSPGTQYF
TRBV7-8,TRBJ2-2,NA,once,TGTGCCAGCAGCGGGGTAGCGGATTACACCGGGGAGCTGTTTTTT,CASSGVADYTGELFF
TRBV29-1,TRBJ2-7,NA,NA,TGCAGCGTCAGAAAGGGGGATCAGGGAGTATCCGAGCAGTACTTC,CSVRKGDQGVSEQYF
TRBV27,TRBJ2-1,TRBD1,NA,TGTGCCAGCACAAAGGGACAGGGGATCTACAATGAGCAGTTCTTC,CASTKGQGIYNEQFF
TRBV25-1,TRBJ2-3,TRBD2,NA,TGTGCCAGCAGTGGTTCGGAGACTAGCGCGAGCACAGATACGCAGTATTTT,CASSGSETSASTDTQYF
TRBV9,TRBJ2-3,TRBD2,NA,TGTGCCAGCAGCCCCAACGGACTAGCGGGTCGCGATACGCAGTATTTT,CASSPNGLAGRDTQYF
TRBV25-1,TRBJ2-1,TRBD2,NA,TGTGCCAGCAGTGATCCCAGTACTAGCGGTTCCTACAATGAGCAGTTCTTC,CASSDPSTSGSYNEQFF
TRBV7-9,TRBJ2-2,NA,NA,TGTGCCAGCAGCCATCGTGGAGACACCGGGGAGCTGTTTTTT,CASSHRGDTGELFF
TRBV6-5,TRBJ2-2,NA,NA,TGTGCCAGCAGTAGCCGGGAACGGACCGGGGAGCTGTTTTTT,CASSSRERTGELFF
TRBV6-1,TRBJ2-5,TRBD1,NA,TGTGCCAGCAGCATGGACAGGGAAAAGACCCAGTACTTC,CASSMDREKTQYF
TRBV19,TRBJ2-3,NA,NA,TGTGCCAGTAGTATCGGCGACTATCTTCGGGATACGCAGTATTTT,CASSIGDYLRDTQYF
TRBV7-3,TRBJ2-6,NA,once,TGTGCCAGCAGCTTAGGCCCCACTGGGGCCAACGTCCTGACTTTC,CASSLGPTGANVLTF
TRBV7-8,TRBJ2-5,TRBD2,NA,TGTGCCAGCAGCCCGACGACTAGCCAGAAAGGGACCCAGTACTTC,CASSPTTSQKGTQYF
TRBV19,TRBJ1-1,NA,NA,TGTGCCAGTAGTATGGGGCCCGGGTTGAGGAACACTGAAGCTTTCTTT,CASSMGPGLRNTEAFF
TRBV4-1,TRBJ2-1,TRBD2,NA,TGCGCCAGCAGCCAACCAGAGACTAGCGGGAGGGTTAAGAATGAGCAGTTCTTC,CASSQPETSGRVKNEQFF
TRBV19,TRBJ2-3,TRBD2,NA,TGTGCCAGTAGTATAACGGCGGGAGGCTCAGATACGCAGTATTTT,CASSITAGGSDTQYF
TRBV5-1,TRBJ2-1,NA,NA,TGCGCCAGCAGCTCAGACTACCGGAACAATGAGCAGTTCTTC,CASSSDYRNNEQFF
TRBV25-1,TRBJ1-1,NA,once,TGTGCCAGCAGTGAAAACGGAGGGAACACTGAAGCTTTCTTT,CASSENGGNTEAFF
TRBV29-1,TRBJ1-1,TRBD1,NA,TGCAGCGTTGCAGGGACAGGGGGACTGAACACTGAAGCTTTCTTT,CSVAGTGGLNTEAFF
TRBV9,TRBJ2-1,NA,NA,TGTGCCAGCAGCGTAGCAGGCCCGACCAATGAGCAGTTCTTC,CASSVAGPTNEQFF
TRBV6-6,TRBJ2-1,NA,NA,TGTGCCAGCAGTAGTAGATTTGAGCAGTTCTTC,CASSSRFEQFF
TRBV30,TRBJ1-4,NA,NA,TGTGCCTGGAGCGGCAGTAGGGGGGAAAAACTGTTTTTT,CAWSGSRGEKLFF
TRBV5-4,TRBJ2-4,NA,NA,TGTGCCAGCAGCAACAGAGATTCGAGCGGCAAAAACATTCAGTACTTC,CASSNRDSSGKNIQYF
TRBV6-1,TRBJ2-7,TRBD2,NA,TGTGCCGGCCTTCGGACTAGCGGGAGAGGCGAGCAGTACTTC,CAGLRTSGRGEQYF
TRBV4-2,TRBJ1-2,TRBD1,NA,TGTGCCAGCAGCCAAACCGGGACAGGGTATAACTATGGCTACACCTTC,CASSQTGTGYNYGYTF
TRBV29-1,TRBJ2-7,NA,NA,TGCAGCGTTCGTAGCCAGGGTCTATGGGACGAGCAGTACTTC,CSVRSQGLWDEQYF
TRBV2,TRBJ2-5,NA,once,TGTGCCAGCCGCAGGGAAGAGACCCAGTACTTC,CASRREETQYF
TRBV7-8,TRBJ2-5,TRBD2,once,TGTGCCAGCAGCATCACCGGGACTAGCCTGGAGACCCAGTACTTC,CASSITGTSLETQYF
TRBV14,TRBJ2-2,NA,NA,TGTGCCAGCAGCCACTATCTTGACAGAAACACCGGGGAGCTGTTTTTT,CASSHYLDRNTGELFF
TRBV25-1,TRBJ1-1,NA,once,TGTGCCAGCAGTCTCGTTGTAGGGGGCACTGAAGCTTTCTTT,CASSLVVGGTEAFF
TRBV10-2,TRBJ2-2,TRBD2,few,TGCGCCAGCGGACTAGCGGGAGGATTCACCGGGGAGCTGTTTTTT,CASGLAGGFTGELFF
TRBV5-1,TRBJ2-7,NA,NA,TGCGCCAGCAGTTTTGGACACGGAGACTACGAGCAGTACTTC,CASSFGHGDYEQYF